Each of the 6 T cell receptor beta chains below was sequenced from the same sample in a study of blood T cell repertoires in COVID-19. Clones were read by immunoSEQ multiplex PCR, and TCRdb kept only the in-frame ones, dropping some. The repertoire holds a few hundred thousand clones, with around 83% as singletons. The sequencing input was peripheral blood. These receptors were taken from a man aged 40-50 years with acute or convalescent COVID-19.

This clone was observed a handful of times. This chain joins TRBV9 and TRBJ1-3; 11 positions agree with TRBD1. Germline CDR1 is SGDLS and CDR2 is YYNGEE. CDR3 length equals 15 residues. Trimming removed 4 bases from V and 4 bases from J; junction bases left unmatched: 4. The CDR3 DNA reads TGTGCCAGCAGCCAAGGGACAGGGGGAGGAAACACCATATATTTT. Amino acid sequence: CASSQGTGGGNTIYF.

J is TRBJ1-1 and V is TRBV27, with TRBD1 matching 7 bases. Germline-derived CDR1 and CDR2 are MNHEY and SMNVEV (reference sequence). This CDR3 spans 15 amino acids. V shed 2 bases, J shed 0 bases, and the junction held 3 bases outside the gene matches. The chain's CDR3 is CASSLDRELNTEAFF. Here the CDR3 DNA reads TGTGCCAGCAGTTTAGACAGGGAGTTGAACACTGAAGCTTTCTTT.

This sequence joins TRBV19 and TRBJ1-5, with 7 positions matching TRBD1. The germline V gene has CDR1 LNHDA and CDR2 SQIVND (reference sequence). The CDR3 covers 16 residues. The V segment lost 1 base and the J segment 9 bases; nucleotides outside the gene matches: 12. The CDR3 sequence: CASSIARTGGHGPQHF. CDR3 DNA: TGTGCCAGTAGTATAGCGAGGACAGGAGGCCACGGGCCCCAGCATTTT.

The CDR3 sequence is CASSPFFGSNQPQHF. The CDR3 region has the DNA TGTGCCAGTAGTCCCTTCTTCGGGAGCAATCAGCCCCAGCATTTT. This chain connects TRBV19 to TRBJ1-5; D is ambiguous. Germline-derived CDR1 and CDR2 are LNHDA and SQIVND (reference sequence). This CDR3 comprises 15 residues. V was clipped by 5 bases and J by 1 base, with 12 bases between them.

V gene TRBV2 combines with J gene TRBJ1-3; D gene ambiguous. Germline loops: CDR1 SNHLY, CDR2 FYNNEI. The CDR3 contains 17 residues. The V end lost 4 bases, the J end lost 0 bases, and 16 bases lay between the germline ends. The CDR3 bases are TGTGCCAGCAGTGTGGAGTTGGTTCCGAGCTCTGGAAACACCATATATTTT. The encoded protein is CASSVELVPSSGNTIYF.

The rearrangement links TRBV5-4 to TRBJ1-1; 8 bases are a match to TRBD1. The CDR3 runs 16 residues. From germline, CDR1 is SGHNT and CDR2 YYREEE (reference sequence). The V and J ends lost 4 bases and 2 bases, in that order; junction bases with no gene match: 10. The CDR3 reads CASSKLGGQANTEAFF. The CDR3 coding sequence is TGTGCCAGCAGCAAACTAGGGGGACAGGCAAACACTGAAGCTTTCTTT. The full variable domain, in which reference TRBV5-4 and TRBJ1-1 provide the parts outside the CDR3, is ETGVTQSPTHLIKTRGQQVTLRCSSQSGHNTVSWYQQALGQGPQFIFQYYREEENGRGNFPPRFSGLQFPNYSSELNVNALELDDSALYLCASSKLGGQANTEAFFGQGTRLTVV.